The clone carrying this TCR beta chain has at least ten counts. As yet, its antigen is unknown. With iRepertoire HTBI primers and Arm-PCR of CDR3 regions, TCR beta libraries were built. One entry per CDR3 protein, called by TCRdb with MiXCR from the multiplex PCR reads. The sample has some 250,000 distinct CDR3 sequences; over 20% are singletons. Time point reported: newly diagnosed GD, antithyroid drugs for less than 3 months. Construction of the TCR library relied on RNA isolated from PBMCs. The data are from a study of regulatory T cells in long-lasting Graves disease. Study-wide results and limits: Persistent disease favored TRBV28, TRBJ1-2 and TRBJ2-5.

CDR3 length equals 14 residues. Germline loops: CDR1 DFQATT, CDR2 SNEGSKA (reference sequence). The V gene end was trimmed by 3 bases and the J gene end by 2 bases; junction bases not matched to a gene: 5. The starting material was peripheral blood mononuclear cells (PBMCs), obtained at new diagnosis, from a patient treated with antithyroid drugs. The clonotype was recovered from a female donor with Graves disease. The gene calls are TRBV20-1 and TRBJ2-3; TRBD1 aligns across 7 bases. Written as DNA, the CDR3 is TGCAGTGCTAGGGACAGGAAAGTCACAGATACGCAGTATTTT. This codes for CSARDRKVTDTQYF.